Below are 6 T cell receptor beta chains sequenced from a single sample in a study of neoadjuvant anti-PD-1 for oral cavity cancer (dated by TCRdb to the early 2020s). In light of the paper, this sample's time point label describes: before neoadjuvant nivolumab. The library was built by means of the immunoSEQ multiplex PCR assay. Sourced from immuneACCESS, this table was stored by TCRdb with only in-frame sequences that have V and J called. A share of the clones is absent; for the studies checked, an unresolved V gene accounts for under half, and the remainder has no known explanation. This sample gives around 17,000 clones in total; 67% of them show up just once. Over 2% of the sample goes to the ten largest clones. This specimen consisted of PBMCs, obtained before nivolumab (anti-PD-1) treatment. These receptors were collected from a person aged 35 to 85 with oral cavity squamous cell carcinoma.

This rearrangement joins TRBV11-2 to TRBJ2-3, with a tentative D call TRBD1 (7 bases). The germline V gene encodes CDR1 SGHAT and CDR2 FQNNGV. Trimming cost V 1 base and J 3 bases, with 11 bases left between them. This CDR3 comprises 15 residues. As DNA, the CDR3 is TGTGCCAGCAGCTTAGGACAGGGAGGAACAGATACGCAGTATTTT. It is translated as CASSLGQGGTDTQYF.

The J gene is TRBJ1-2, the V gene TRBV19, with no clear D. V lost 1 base and J lost 0, with 15 bases in between. The CDR3 has 17 amino acids. The germline V gene encodes CDR1 LNHDA and CDR2 SQIVND (reference sequence). CDR3: CASSIVGTELANYGYTF. The CDR3 DNA reads as TGTGCCAGTAGTATAGTGGGCACGGAGCTTGCTAACTATGGCTACACCTTC.

The V call is TRBV7-9, the J call TRBJ1-1; 10 bases fit TRBD1. Per germline, CDR1 SEHNR and CDR2 FQNEAQ (reference sequence). The CDR3 length is 15 residues. Trimming removed 5 bases from V and 6 bases from J; junction bases left unmatched: 9. CDR3 residues: CASSPKRDRGAEAFF. The CDR3 DNA reads as TGTGCCAGCAGCCCAAAGCGGGACAGGGGCGCTGAAGCTTTCTTT.

This chain uses TRBV6-5 with TRBJ2-3, with D hard to call. The CDR3 has 13 residues. The V end lost 4 bases, the J end lost 6 bases, and 11 bases lay between the germline ends. The germline CDR1 and CDR2 sequences are MNHEY and SVGAGI. The CDR3 sequence: CASSSPRWDTQYF. The DNA for the CDR3 is TGTGCCAGCAGTTCCCCAAGGTGGGATACGCAGTATTTT.

The chain combines TRBV11-3 with TRBJ2-7, with D tentatively TRBD1 (6 bases). Trimming shortened V by 3 bases and J by 6 bases, and 12 bases separated the two germline ends. The CDR3 has 13 residues. The V gene's germline CDR1 is SGHNT and CDR2 YENEEA. CDR3 DNA: TGTGCCAGCAGCTTGGGGACACAGACCGAGCAGTACTTC. It is translated as CASSLGTQTEQYF.

V is TRBV6-1 and J is TRBJ1-1; D remains unclear. Between the trimmed V and J ends, which lost 4 bases and 8 bases, there was a span of 5 bases. The germline gives CDR1 MNHNS, CDR2 SASEGT. This CDR3 is built from 10 residues. The CDR3 coding sequence is TGTGCCAGCAGTGGGTTAGAAGCTTTCTTT. This encodes CASSGLEAFF.